This T cell receptor beta chain was recorded in a study of blood T cell repertoires in COVID-19. Study at large: Samples of COVID-19 (acute and convalescent) were obtained from the United States, Italy and Spain. PBMCs, B-cell-depleted T cells, or T cells were the source of the cDNA or gDNA that made up the material.

Seattle's cohort entered during active infection and was followed longitudinally. Germline assignment: CDR1 LNHDA and CDR2 SQIVND (reference sequence). The CDR3 runs to 15 residues. Trimming took off 5 bases at V and 5 bases at J, with 15 bases between the two ends. The authors' processing: The assay estimated nucleated cells by amplifying reference gene primers. Sequencing used immunoSEQ multiplex PCR; TCRdb keeps in-frame clones, though not all of them. That table gives V, J and clone size, and the DNA gave D and trimming. The top ten hold over 9.5% of the sample, which has hundreds of thousands of clones, 88% seen once.

The sequence was obtained from a woman between 45 and 60 years old with COVID-19, enrolled during active disease. The source material was peripheral blood. This chain joins TRBV19 and TRBJ1-4; the D is unclear. The CDR3 protein is CASSARSALNEKLFF. The CDR3 DNA sequence: TGTGCCAGTAGTGCCAGAAGCGCCTTAAATGAAAAACTGTTTTTT.